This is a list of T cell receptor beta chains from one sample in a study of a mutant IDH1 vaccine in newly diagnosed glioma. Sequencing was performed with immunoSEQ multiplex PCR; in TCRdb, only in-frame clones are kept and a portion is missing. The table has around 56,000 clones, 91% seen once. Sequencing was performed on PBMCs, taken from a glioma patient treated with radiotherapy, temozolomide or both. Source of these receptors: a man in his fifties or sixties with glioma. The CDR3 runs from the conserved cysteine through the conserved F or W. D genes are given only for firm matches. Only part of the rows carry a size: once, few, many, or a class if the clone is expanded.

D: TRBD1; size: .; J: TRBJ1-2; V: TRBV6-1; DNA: TGTGCCAGCAGTGAAAGGGGACAGGTCTATGGCTACACCTTC; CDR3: CASSERGQVYGYTF
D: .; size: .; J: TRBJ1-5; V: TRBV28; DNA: TGTGCCAGCAGAGGGGGTAATAGCAATCAGCCCCAGCATTTT; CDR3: CASRGGNSNQPQHF
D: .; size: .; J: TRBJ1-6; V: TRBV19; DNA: TGTGCCAGTAGTATTAGGAATTCACCCCTCCACTTT; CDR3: CASSIRNSPLHF
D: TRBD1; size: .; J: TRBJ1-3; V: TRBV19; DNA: TGTGCCAGTAGTCCCCGGACAGGGTATGGAAACACCATATATTTT; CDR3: CASSPRTGYGNTIYF
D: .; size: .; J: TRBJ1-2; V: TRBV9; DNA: TGTGCCAGCGAGACAGCTAACTATGGCTACACCTTC; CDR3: CASETANYGYTF
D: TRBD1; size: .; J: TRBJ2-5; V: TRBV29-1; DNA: TGCAGCACCGCGGGACAGGGCGGGGAGACCCAGTACTTC; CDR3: CSTAGQGGETQYF
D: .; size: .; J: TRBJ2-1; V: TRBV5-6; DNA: TGTGCCAGCAGCTTAGGGCAATCTTACAATGAGCAGTTCTTC; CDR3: CASSLGQSYNEQFF
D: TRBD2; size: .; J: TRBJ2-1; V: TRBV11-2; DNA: TGTGCCAGCAGCTTAGATCAACTAGCGGGAAATGAGCAGTTCTTC; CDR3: CASSLDQLAGNEQFF
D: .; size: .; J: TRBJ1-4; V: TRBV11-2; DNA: TGTGCCAGCAGCTTAGATGGCAGGGTGCATGAAAAACTGTTTTTT; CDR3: CASSLDGRVHEKLFF
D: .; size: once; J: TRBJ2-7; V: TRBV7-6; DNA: TGTGCCAGCAGCTCAAACTCCTACGAGCAGTACTTC; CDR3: CASSSNSYEQYF
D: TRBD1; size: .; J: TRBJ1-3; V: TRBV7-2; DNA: TGTGCCAGCAGCGCAGTGGGGACAGCTGGAAACACCATATATTTT; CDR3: CASSAVGTAGNTIYF
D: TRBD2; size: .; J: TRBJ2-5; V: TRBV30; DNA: TGTGCCTGGAGGGCCCCCGGGACTAGCAGGGCGTCGGAGACCCAGTACTTC; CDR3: CAWRAPGTSRASETQYF
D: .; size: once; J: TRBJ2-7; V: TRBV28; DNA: TGTGCCAGCAGTACAGGGCCGACCTACGAGCAGTACTTC; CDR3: CASSTGPTYEQYF
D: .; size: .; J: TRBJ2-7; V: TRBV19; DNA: TGTGCCAGTACCCCGGGTCAGGGGCCCTACGAGCAGTACTTC; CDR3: CASTPGQGPYEQYF
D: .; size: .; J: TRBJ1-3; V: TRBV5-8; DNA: TGTGCCAGCAGCTTGCCGGAGACCCGTGGAAACACCATATATTTT; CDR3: CASSLPETRGNTIYF
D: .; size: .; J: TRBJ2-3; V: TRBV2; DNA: TGTGCCAGGGGAGCCATAACAGATACGCAGTATTTT; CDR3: CARGAITDTQYF
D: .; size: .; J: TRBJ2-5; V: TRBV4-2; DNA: TGTGCCAGCAGCCAAGATTGGGGGGTGTTGACCCAGTACTTC; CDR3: CASSQDWGVLTQYF
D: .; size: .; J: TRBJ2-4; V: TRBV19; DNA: TGTGCCAGTAGTATAGGGTATCGGGGCAGGAGCGCCAAAAACATTCAGTACTTC; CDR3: CASSIGYRGRSAKNIQYF
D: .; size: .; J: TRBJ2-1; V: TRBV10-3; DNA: TGTGCCATCAGTGATCGAGCTAAACGGTCCGATGAGCAGTTCTTC; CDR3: CAISDRAKRSDEQFF
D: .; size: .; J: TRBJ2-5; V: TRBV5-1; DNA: TGCGCCAGCAGCTTGGCCATCGAAGGGCGGGAGACCCAGTACTTC; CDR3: CASSLAIEGRETQYF
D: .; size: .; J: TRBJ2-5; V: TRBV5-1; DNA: TGCGCCAGCAGCTTGTCGCCCGCCGAGGGGACCCAGTACTTC; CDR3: CASSLSPAEGTQYF
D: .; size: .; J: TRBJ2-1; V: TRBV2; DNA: TGTGCCAGCATCGAAGTCGAGCCGGCCTACAATGAGCAGTTCTTC; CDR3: CASIEVEPAYNEQFF
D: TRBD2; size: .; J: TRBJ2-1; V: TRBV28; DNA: TGTGCCAGCAGTCCTGCTGGACTAGCGGGAGAAGTGGGTGAGCAGTTCTTC; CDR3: CASSPAGLAGEVGEQFF
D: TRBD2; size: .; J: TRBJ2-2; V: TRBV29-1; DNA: TGCAGCGTTGCGACATGGGGAGGGTCCACCGGGGAGCTGTTTTTT; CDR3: CSVATWGGSTGELFF
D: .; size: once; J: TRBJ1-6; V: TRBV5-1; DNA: TGCGCCAGCAGCTTGGAAGGGCCTAATTCACCCCTCCACTTT; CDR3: CASSLEGPNSPLHF